This T cell receptor beta chain stems from a study of T cell responses to AZD1222 COVID-19 vaccine. Study results and caveats: In a largely white British group with more females than males, clonal diversity was possibly underestimated. Elevations in Spike-specific TCR breadth and depth followed administration of two AZD1222 doses.

Method: immunoSEQ multiplex PCR; TCRdb's copy keeps in-frame clones and lacks some. The table shows some 130,000 clones, with around 92% occurring only once. Germline assignment: CDR1 LGHNA and CDR2 YNFKEQ. The CDR3 has 15 amino acids. Trimming left V 1 base short and J 3 bases short, with 13 bases between. Whether given at about 4 or about 12 weeks, second doses were pooled. A note on this clone: Its antigen is currently unknown.

The sample here was peripheral blood, taken 28 days after the second AZD1222 dose. This chain connects TRBV4-2 to TRBJ2-7; D is perhaps TRBD1 (5 bases). This clonotype originated in an adult who received the AZD1222 COVID-19 vaccine. CDR3 sequence: CASSQARSQGYEQYF. The CDR3, as DNA: TGTGCCAGCAGCCAAGCTCGGTCGCAGGGCTACGAGCAGTACTTC.